One T cell receptor (beta chain) is described in this entry. As yet, its antigen is unknown. TCRbeta library construction was performed incorporating unique molecular identifiers. TCRdb itself ran the PCR reads through MiXCR, one entry per CDR3 protein. The sample includes hundreds of thousands of distinct CDR3 sequences, around 13% of them seen just once. This record comes from a study of T-cell reconstitution after alpha-beta-depleted transplantation in children. Germline loops: CDR1 SQVTM, CDR2 ANQGSEA. CDR3 size: 18 residues. Germline trimming cut 8 bases from V and 2 bases from J; bases unmatched to any gene: 14. Whole-study results and caveats: Day-60 TCRbeta diversity that was high in some patients was derived from surviving recipient T cells and thymic progenitors. Expanded graft clones, several hundred of them, were reportedly the source of alpha-beta T cells about two months after transplant. At one year after transplant, newly produced T cells mostly accounted for T-cell counts and diversity.

The chain recombines TRBV29-1 with TRBJ2-1; 14 nucleotides line up with TRBD2. Specimen: PBMCs, mostly from graft donor cells, collected 360 days after TCRalphabeta/CD19-depleted stem cell transplant. The source is a male patient younger than 18 who had a stem cell transplant for acute myeloid leukemia, so the T cells may come from the graft donor. DNA for the CDR3: TGCAGCTCCCGGCTAGGGACTAGCGGGAGAGTCCCCTACAATGAGCAGTTCTTC. This codes for CSSRLGTSGRVPYNEQFF.